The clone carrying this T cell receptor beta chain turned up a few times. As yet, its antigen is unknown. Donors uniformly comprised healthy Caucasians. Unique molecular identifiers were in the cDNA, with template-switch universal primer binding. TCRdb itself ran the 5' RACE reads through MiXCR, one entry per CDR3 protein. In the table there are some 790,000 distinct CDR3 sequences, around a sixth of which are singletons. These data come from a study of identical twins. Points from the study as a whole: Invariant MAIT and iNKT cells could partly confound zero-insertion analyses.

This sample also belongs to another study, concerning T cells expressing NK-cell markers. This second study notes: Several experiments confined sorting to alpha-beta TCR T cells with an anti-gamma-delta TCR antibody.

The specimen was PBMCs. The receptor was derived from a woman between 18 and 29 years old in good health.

In DNA form, the CDR3 reads TGTGCCATCAGTGAGTCTGGACTAGCGGGAGTTCCCGGGGAGCTGTTTTTT. It translates to CAISESGLAGVPGELFF. The J gene is TRBJ2-2, the V gene TRBV10-3; 13 bases are shared with TRBD2. CDR3 length: 17 residues. CDR1 and CDR2 (germline): ENHRY, SYGVKD. Trimming took 0 bases from V and 6 from J; bases not matched to a gene: 4.